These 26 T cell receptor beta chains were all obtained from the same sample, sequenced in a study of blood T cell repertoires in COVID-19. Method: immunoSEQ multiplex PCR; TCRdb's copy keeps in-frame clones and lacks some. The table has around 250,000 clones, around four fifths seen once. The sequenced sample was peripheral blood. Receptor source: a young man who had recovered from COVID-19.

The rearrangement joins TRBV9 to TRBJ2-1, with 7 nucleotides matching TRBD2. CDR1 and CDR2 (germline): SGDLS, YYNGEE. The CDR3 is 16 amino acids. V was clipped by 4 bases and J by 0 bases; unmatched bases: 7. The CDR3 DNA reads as TGTGCCAGCAGCACGACAGCGGGAAGCTCCTACAATGAGCAGTTCTTC. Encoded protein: CASSTTAGSSYNEQFF.

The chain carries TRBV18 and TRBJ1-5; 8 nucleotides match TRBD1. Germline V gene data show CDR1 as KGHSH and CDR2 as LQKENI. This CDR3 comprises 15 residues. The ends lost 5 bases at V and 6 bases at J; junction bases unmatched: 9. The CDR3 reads CASSIGQGPGQPQHF. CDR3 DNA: TGTGCCAGCTCAATAGGACAGGGCCCCGGTCAGCCCCAGCATTTT.

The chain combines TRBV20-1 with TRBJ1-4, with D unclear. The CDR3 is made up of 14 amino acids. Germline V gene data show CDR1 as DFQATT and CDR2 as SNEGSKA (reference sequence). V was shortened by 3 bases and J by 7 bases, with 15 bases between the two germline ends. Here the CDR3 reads CSASSALGGEKLFF. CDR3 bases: TGCAGTGCTAGTAGTGCGCTGGGAGGTGAAAAACTGTTTTTT.

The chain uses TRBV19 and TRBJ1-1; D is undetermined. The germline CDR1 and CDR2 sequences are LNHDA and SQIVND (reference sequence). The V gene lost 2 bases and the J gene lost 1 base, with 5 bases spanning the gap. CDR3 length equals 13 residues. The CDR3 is CASSIIKNTEAFF. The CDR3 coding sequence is TGTGCCAGTAGTATAATTAAGAACACTGAAGCTTTCTTT.

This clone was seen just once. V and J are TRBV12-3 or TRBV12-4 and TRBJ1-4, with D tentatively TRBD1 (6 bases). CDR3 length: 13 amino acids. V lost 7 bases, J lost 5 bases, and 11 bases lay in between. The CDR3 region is CASKQGTNEKLFF. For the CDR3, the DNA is TGTGCCAGCAAACAGGGTACCAATGAAAAACTGTTTTTT.

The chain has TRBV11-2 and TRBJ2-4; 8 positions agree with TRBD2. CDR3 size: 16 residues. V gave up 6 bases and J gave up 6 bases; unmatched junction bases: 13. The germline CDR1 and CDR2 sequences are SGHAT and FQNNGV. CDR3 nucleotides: TGTGCCAGCAGTTACGGACTAGCTTCAGGGTTAAACATTCAGTACTTC. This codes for CASSYGLASGLNIQYF.

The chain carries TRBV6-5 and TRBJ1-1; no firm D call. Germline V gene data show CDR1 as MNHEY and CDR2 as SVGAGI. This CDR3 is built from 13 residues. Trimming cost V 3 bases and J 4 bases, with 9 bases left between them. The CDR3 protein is CASSYYGGTEAFF. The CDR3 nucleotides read TGTGCCAGCAGTTATTACGGAGGCACTGAAGCTTTCTTT.

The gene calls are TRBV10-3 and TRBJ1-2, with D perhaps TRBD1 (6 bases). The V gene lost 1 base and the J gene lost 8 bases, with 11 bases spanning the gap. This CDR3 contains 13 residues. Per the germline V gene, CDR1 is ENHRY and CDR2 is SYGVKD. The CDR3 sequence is CAISELTGGGYTF. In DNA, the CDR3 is TGTGCCATCAGTGAGTTGACAGGAGGCGGCTACACCTTC.

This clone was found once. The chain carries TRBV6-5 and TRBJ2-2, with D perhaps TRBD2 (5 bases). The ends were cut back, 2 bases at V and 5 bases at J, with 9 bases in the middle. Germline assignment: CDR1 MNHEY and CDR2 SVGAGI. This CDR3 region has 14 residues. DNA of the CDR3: TGTGCCAGCAGTTACGACCCGGGGACCGGGGAGCTGTTTTTT. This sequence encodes CASSYDPGTGELFF.

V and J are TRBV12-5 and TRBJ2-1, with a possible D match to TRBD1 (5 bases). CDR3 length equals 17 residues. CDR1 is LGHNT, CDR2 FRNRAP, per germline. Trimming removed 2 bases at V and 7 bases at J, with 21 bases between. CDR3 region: CASGLTLRGLGENEQFF. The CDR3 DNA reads TGTGCTAGTGGTTTGACCCTAAGGGGTTTGGGTGAGAATGAGCAGTTCTTC.

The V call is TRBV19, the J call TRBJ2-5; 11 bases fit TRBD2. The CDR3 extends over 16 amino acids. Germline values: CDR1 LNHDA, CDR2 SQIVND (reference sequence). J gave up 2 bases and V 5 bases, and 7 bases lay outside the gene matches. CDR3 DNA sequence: TGTGCCAGTAGTTCCAGGACTAGCGGGCTTCAAGAGACCCAGTACTTC. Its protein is CASSSRTSGLQETQYF.

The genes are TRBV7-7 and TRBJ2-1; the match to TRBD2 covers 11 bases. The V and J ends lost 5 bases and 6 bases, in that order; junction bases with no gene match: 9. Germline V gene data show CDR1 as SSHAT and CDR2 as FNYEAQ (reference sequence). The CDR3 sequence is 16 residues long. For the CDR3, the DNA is TGTGCCAGCAGCCCTACCCTAGCGGGGGGCACCAATGAGCAGTTCTTC. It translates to CASSPTLAGGTNEQFF.

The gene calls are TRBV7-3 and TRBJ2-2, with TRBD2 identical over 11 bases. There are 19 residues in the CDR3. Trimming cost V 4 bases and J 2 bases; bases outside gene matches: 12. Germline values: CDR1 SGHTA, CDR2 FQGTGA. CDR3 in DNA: TGTGCCAGCAGCTCACAAACCCTAGCGGGGGGCGCCAACACCGGGGAGCTGTTTTTT. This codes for CASSSQTLAGGANTGELFF.

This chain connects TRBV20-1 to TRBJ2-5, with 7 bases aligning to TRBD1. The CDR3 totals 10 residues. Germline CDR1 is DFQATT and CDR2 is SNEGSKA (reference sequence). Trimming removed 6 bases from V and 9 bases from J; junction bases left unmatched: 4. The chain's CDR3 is CSASQGAQYF. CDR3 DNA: TGCAGTGCCAGTCAGGGGGCCCAGTACTTC.

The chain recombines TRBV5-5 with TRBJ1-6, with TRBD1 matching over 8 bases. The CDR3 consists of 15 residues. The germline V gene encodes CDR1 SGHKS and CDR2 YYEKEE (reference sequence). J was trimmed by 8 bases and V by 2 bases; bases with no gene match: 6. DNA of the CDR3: TGTGCCAGCAGCTTCCCGGGACAGGTTTATTCACCCCTCCACTTT. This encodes CASSFPGQVYSPLHF.

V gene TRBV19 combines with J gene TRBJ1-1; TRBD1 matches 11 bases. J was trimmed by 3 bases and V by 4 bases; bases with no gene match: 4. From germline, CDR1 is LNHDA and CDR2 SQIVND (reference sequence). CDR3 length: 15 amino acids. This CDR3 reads CASSTSDRGHTEAFF. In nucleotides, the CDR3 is TGTGCCAGTAGTACTTCGGACAGGGGGCACACTGAAGCTTTCTTT.

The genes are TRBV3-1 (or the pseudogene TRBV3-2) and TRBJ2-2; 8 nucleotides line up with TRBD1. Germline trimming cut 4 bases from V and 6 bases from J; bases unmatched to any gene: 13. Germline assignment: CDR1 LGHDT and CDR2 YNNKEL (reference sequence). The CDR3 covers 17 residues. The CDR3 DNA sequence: TGTGCCAGCAGCCCGCCCCGACAGGGGTGGATGGCCGGGGAGCTGTTTTTT. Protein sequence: CASSPPRQGWMAGELFF.

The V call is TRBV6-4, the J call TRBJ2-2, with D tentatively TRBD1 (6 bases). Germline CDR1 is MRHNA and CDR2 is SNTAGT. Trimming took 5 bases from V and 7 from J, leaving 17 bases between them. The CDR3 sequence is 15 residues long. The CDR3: CASSSGAGENGELFF. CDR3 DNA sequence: TGTGCCAGCAGTTCAGGGGCTGGAGAAAACGGGGAGCTGTTTTTT.

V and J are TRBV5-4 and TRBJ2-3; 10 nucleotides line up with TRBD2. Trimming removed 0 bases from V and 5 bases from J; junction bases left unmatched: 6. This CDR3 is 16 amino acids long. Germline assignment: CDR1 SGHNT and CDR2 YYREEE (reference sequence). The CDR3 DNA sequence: TGTGCCAGCAGCTTGGCTAGCGGGGGTCAGGGAGATACGCAGTATTTT. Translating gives CASSLASGGQGDTQYF.

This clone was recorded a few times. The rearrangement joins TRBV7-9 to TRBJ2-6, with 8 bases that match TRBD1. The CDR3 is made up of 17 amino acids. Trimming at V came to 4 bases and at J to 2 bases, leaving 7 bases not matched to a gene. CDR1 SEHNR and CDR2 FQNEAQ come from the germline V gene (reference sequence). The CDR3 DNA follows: TGTGCCAGCAGCTCTTCGACAGGGGTGGCTGGGGCCAACGTCCTGACTTTC. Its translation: CASSSSTGVAGANVLTF.

CDR3: CASQLANTGELFF. The DNA of the CDR3 is TGTGCCAGCCAACTCGCGAACACCGGGGAGCTGTTTTTT. V and J are TRBV6-6 and TRBJ2-2, with D unresolved. CDR3 size: 13 residues. Germline V gene sequence: CDR1 MNHNY, CDR2 SVGAGI (reference sequence). V was shortened by 8 bases and J by 0 bases, with 7 bases between the two germline ends.

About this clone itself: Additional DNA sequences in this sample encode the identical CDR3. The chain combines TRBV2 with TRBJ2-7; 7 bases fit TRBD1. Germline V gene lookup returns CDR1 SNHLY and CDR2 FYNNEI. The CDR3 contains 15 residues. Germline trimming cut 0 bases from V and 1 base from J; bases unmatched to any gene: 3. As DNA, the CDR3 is TGTGCCAGCAGTGAAGCGCAGACAGGGTCCTACGAGCAGTACTTC. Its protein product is CASSEAQTGSYEQYF. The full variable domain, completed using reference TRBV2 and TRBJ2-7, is EPEVTQTPSHQVTQMGQEVILRCVPISNHLYFYWYRQILGQKVEFLVSFYNNEISEKSEIFDDQFSVERPDGSNFTLKIRSTKLEDSAMYFCASSEAQTGSYEQYFGPGTRLTVT.

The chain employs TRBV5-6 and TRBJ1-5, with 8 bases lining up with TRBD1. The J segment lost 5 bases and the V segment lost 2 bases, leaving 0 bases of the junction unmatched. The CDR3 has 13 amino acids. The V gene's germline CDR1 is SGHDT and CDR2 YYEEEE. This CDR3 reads CASSLQGDQPQHF. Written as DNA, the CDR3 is TGTGCCAGCAGCTTACAGGGGGATCAGCCCCAGCATTTT. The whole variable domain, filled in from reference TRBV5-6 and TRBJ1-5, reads DAGVTQSPTHLIKTRGQQVTLRCSPKSGHDTVSWYQQALGQGPQFIFQYYEEEERQRGNFPDRFSGHQFPNYSSELNVNALLLGDSALYLCASSLQGDQPQHFGDGTRLSIL.

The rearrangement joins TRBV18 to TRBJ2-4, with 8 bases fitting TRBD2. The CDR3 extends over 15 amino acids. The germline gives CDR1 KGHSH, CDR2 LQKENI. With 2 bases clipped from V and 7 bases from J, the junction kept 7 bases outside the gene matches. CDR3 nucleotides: TGTGCCAGCTCACCATTCCGGGGGGGTGCGAACATTCAGTACTTC. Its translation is CASSPFRGGANIQYF.

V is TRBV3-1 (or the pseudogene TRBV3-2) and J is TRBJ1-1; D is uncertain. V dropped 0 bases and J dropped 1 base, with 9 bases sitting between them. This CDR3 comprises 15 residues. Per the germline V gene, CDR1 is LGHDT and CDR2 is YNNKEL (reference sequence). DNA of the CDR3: TGTGCCAGCAGCCAAGAGAGGGTAGGGAACACTGAAGCTTTCTTT. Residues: CASSQERVGNTEAFF.

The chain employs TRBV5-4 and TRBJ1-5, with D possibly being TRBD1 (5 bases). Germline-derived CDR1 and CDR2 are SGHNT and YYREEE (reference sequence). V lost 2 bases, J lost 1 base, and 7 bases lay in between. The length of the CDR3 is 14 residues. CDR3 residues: CASSFAGSNQPQHF. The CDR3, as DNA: TGTGCCAGCAGCTTCGCAGGGAGCAATCAGCCCCAGCATTTT.